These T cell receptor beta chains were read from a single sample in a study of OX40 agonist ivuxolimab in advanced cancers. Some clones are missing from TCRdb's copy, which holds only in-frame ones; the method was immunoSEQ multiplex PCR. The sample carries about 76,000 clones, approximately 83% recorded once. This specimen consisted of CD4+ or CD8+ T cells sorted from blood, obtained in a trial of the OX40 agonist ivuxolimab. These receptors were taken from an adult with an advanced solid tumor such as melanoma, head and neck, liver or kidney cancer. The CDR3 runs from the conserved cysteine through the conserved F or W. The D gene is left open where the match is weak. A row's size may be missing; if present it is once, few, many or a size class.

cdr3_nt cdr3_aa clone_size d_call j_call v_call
TGCGCCAGCAGCTTGCGTGGGCCTAACTATGGCTACACCTTC CASSLRGPNYGYTF - - TRBJ1-2 TRBV5-1
TGTGCCAGCAGCCCCGAAATGGAAGCGGGGGTCCCCGTCGAGCAGTACTTC CASSPEMEAGVPVEQYF few TRBD2 TRBJ2-7 TRBV7-8
TGTGCCAGCAGTTCCAACAGGGGGCAGCGCGCTTTCTTT CASSSNRGQRAFF - TRBD1 TRBJ1-1 TRBV28
TGTGCCAGCAGCGCACAAGGGGCCATTAATGAAAAACTGTTTTTT CASSAQGAINEKLFF - - TRBJ1-4 TRBV5-5
TGTGCCAGCAGGTTTGGGGGCACAGATACGCAGTATTTT CASRFGGTDTQYF - - TRBJ2-3 TRBV14
TGTGCCAGCAGTCAGTCCAACGACAGGGGACAGCCCCAGCATTTT CASSQSNDRGQPQHF - TRBD1 TRBJ1-5 TRBV27
TGTGCCAGCAGTGCAAAGGAGGGGGATGAGCAGTTCTTC CASSAKEGDEQFF - - TRBJ2-1 TRBV6-5
TGTGCCAGCAGTTACTCAGTCGGGGCGACCGGGGAGCTGTTTTTT CASSYSVGATGELFF - - TRBJ2-2 TRBV6-6
TGCAGCGTTGGACAGATCTATGAGCAGTTCTTC CSVGQIYEQFF once - TRBJ2-1 TRBV29-1
TGTGCCAGCAGCCAAGGTCCAGGGGTAAGGAGTAACTATGGCTACACCTTC CASSQGPGVRSNYGYTF - - TRBJ1-2 TRBV4-2
TGCGCCAGCAGCTTGGGAGAGGGAAGGACTAATGAAAAACTGTTTTTT CASSLGEGRTNEKLFF - - TRBJ1-4 TRBV5-1
TGTGCCAGCAGCTTAGAGACAAGGGGGCTAGGATTGGGCAATGAGCAGTTCTTC CASSLETRGLGLGNEQFF - TRBD1 TRBJ2-1 TRBV11-2
TGTGCCAGCAGCCCTCCAGCGGGAGCCGCCTACGAGCAGTACTTC CASSPPAGAAYEQYF - TRBD2 TRBJ2-7 TRBV6-6
TGTGCCAGCACAGGGCAGGGTGCCGGGGAGCTGTTTTTT CASTGQGAGELFF - - TRBJ2-2 TRBV2
TGCGCCAGCAGCCAGACCCGGGACAGAGAAAAACTGTTTTTT CASSQTRDREKLFF once TRBD1 TRBJ1-4 TRBV4-1
TGTGCCAGCAGTCTACAGGGGATGAACACTGAAGCTTTCTTT CASSLQGMNTEAFF - TRBD1 TRBJ1-1 TRBV6-5
TGTGCCAGCAGTGCCAGTACGAGTAGTTCACCCCTCCACTTT CASSASTSSSPLHF - - TRBJ1-6 TRBV6-1